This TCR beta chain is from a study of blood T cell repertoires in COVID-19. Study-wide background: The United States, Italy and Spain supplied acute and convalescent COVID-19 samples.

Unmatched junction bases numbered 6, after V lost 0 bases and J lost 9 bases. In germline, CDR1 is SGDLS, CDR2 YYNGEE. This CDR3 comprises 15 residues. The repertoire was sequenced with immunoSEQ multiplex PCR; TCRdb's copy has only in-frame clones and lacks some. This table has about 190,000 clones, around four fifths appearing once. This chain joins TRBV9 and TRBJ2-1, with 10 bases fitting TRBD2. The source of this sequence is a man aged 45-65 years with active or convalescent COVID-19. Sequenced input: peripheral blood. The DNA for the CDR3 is TGTGCCAGCAGCGTAGGGCTAGCGGGAGTAAGTGAGCAGTTCTTC. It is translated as CASSVGLAGVSEQFF.